Detailed here is one T cell receptor beta chain. Antigen unknown. These data belong to a study of vaccination effects on CD4 cells after COVID-19. Study background: Sampling occurred a median 72 days post second dose, range 14 to 241.

CDR1 is SGHNT, CDR2 YENEEA, per germline. Trimming took 6 bases from V and 4 from J; bases not matched to a gene: 19. The CDR3 is 18 residues long. Antigen-specific CD4+ T cells were expanded (with viral peptide pools) by the ViraFEST assay ahead of sequencing. With about ten days of culture completed, CD4+ T cells were isolated. Participants each got two BNT162b2 or mRNA-1273 vaccine doses. Neither prior SARS-CoV-2 infection nor positive nucleocapsid antibodies were present in the vaccine recipients. Every well housed roughly 2.1 million PBMC, which grew in culture alongside 8.5 to 10 IU/ml IL-2 and about 10 ug/ml peptides. Produced via immunoSEQ multiplex PCR; TCRdb's table is partial and in-frame only. Of about 69,000 clones listed, 70% to 75% are singletons. Notes on the study in general: After vaccination, at late timepoints, clones induced by infection and by vaccine contracted markedly.

The material was CD4+ T cells from PBMCs cultured with HCoV-229E spike peptides, obtained after COVID-19 vaccination. V is TRBV11-3 and J is TRBJ1-2, with 8 bases aligning to TRBD1. The origin of this receptor is a human donor who received a COVID-19 vaccine. The CDR3 sequence: CASRPISLPGGVGYGYTF. Here the CDR3 DNA reads TGTGCCAGCAGACCAATTAGTTTACCAGGGGGCGTGGGCTATGGCTACACCTTC. The complete variable domain, with remaining parts taken from reference TRBV11-3 and TRBJ1-2, reads EAGVVQSPRYKIIEKKQPVAFWCNPISGHNTLYWYLQNLGQGPELLIRYENEEAVDDSQLPKDRFSAERLKGVDSTLKIQPAELGDSAVYLCASRPISLPGGVGYGYTFGSGTRLTVV.